The rows below give T cell receptor beta chains drawn from one sample of a study. TCRdb reprocessed the 5' RACE reads via MiXCR and lists one record per CDR3 protein. This table holds roughly 40,000 distinct CDR3 sequences, 29% found once. Sequenced input: memory CD4+ T cells sorted from a lymph node. The receptors shown here come from a female donor with breast cancer. CDR3s include the opening cysteine and the closing phenylalanine or tryptophan. The D gene is left open where the match is weak. For some rows the clone size is stated as once, few or many, or as a class when expanded; others skip it.

CDR3 protein: CASSQSGGRSGYSYGYTF
CDR3 DNA: TGCGCCAGCAGCCAGAGTGGGGGGCGCAGCGGATATTCCTATGGCTACACCTTC
J gene: TRBJ1-2
CDR3 length: 18
V gene: TRBV4-1
clone size: -
D gene: -

CDR3 protein: CASRQGYNEQFF
CDR3 DNA: TGTGCCAGCAGACAGGGATACAATGAGCAGTTCTTC
J gene: TRBJ2-1
CDR3 length: 12
V gene: TRBV2
clone size: -
D gene: -

CDR3 protein: CSARTGGYEQYF
CDR3 DNA: TGCAGTGCTAGGACAGGGGGCTACGAGCAGTACTTC
J gene: TRBJ2-7
CDR3 length: 12
V gene: TRBV20-1
clone size: many
D gene: TRBD1

CDR3 protein: CASSWGGNQPQHF
CDR3 DNA: TGTGCCAGCAGCTGGGGTGGCAATCAGCCCCAGCATTTT
J gene: TRBJ1-5
CDR3 length: 13
V gene: TRBV7-8
clone size: few
D gene: -

CDR3 protein: CASSTGTGLNTGELFF
CDR3 DNA: TGTGCCAGCAGTACCGGGACAGGGCTAAACACCGGGGAGCTGTTTTTT
J gene: TRBJ2-2
CDR3 length: 16
V gene: TRBV5-4
clone size: few
D gene: TRBD1

CDR3 protein: CASSRRLAGITDTQYF
CDR3 DNA: TGCGCCAGCAGCCGTAGGCTAGCGGGAATCACAGATACGCAGTATTTT
J gene: TRBJ2-3
CDR3 length: 16
V gene: TRBV4-1
clone size: -
D gene: TRBD2

CDR3 protein: CASSRLAGETQYF
CDR3 DNA: TGCGCCAGCAGCCGACTAGCGGGAGAGACCCAGTACTTC
J gene: TRBJ2-5
CDR3 length: 13
V gene: TRBV4-1
clone size: few
D gene: TRBD2

CDR3 protein: CASSPFGPLTEAFF
CDR3 DNA: TGTGCCAGCAGTCCGTTTGGACCACTCACTGAAGCTTTCTTT
J gene: TRBJ1-1
CDR3 length: 14
V gene: TRBV27
clone size: few
D gene: -

CDR3 protein: CASTKDRSNYGYTF
CDR3 DNA: TGTGCCAGCACTAAGGACAGGAGTAACTATGGCTACACCTTC
J gene: TRBJ1-2
CDR3 length: 14
V gene: TRBV6-1
clone size: few
D gene: TRBD1

CDR3 protein: CASRGSGGRQETQYF
CDR3 DNA: TGTGCCAGCAGGGGTAGCGGGGGACGCCAAGAGACCCAGTACTTC
J gene: TRBJ2-5
CDR3 length: 15
V gene: TRBV6-1
clone size: -
D gene: TRBD2